Detailed here is one T cell receptor beta chain. Germline V gene sequence: CDR1 LNHDA, CDR2 SQIVND (reference sequence). The V gene end was trimmed by 7 bases and the J gene end by 5 bases; junction bases not matched to a gene: 4. The CDR3 runs to 14 residues. Using immunoSEQ multiplex PCR, the repertoire was profiled, and TCRdb retains in-frame clones only, with some absent. This sample carries more than 110,000 clones, 85% to 95% of them seen once, and the ten largest clones take approximately 9%. The data belong to a study of T cell responses to AZD1222 COVID-19 vaccine. Material: peripheral blood, obtained on day 0 of AZD1222 vaccination. The clonotype was recovered from an adult in good health. V is TRBV19 and J is TRBJ1-6; 8 nucleotides agree with TRBD1. The CDR3 coding sequence is TGTGCCAGTACAATGGACAGGGATAATTCACCCCTCCACTTT. Its translation: CASTMDRDNSPLHF.